A single sample gave rise to the 22 T cell receptor beta chains below, sequenced in a study of T cell changes during pregnancy in multiple sclerosis (dated by TCRdb to between 2018 and 2021). The receptor library was made with the immunoSEQ multiplex PCR assay. TCRdb took this table from immuneACCESS and kept in-frame rearrangements with V and J called. Such tables lack part of the clones; where checked against another copy, unresolved V genes explain under half of the gap, and the rest is unexplained. The sample profile shows approximately 58,000 clones; roughly 90% of them were found once. The biggest ten clones account for less than 3% of the sample. Sequenced material: peripheral blood, taken in the second trimester of pregnancy. The receptors were sampled from a female donor in good health, enrolled as a control in a pregnancy study.

The chain joins TRBV7-3 to TRBJ2-2; D is perhaps TRBD1 (5 bases). The CDR3 length is 15 residues. CDR1 is SGHTA and CDR2 is FQGTGA in the germline V gene. The V end was cut by 2 bases, the J end by 3 bases, with 10 bases between. CDR3 DNA sequence: TGTGCCAGCAGCTTACGACCAGGGTACACCGGGGAGCTGTTTTTT. Protein: CASSLRPGYTGELFF. Full variable domain (remainder filled in from reference TRBV7-3 and TRBJ2-2): GAGVSQTPSNKVTEKGKYVELRCDPISGHTALYWYRQSLGQGPEFLIYFQGTGAADDSGLPNDRFFAVRPEGSVSTLKIQRTERGDSAVYLCASSLRPGYTGELFFGEGSRLTVL.

The chain recombines TRBV18 with TRBJ1-2, with D tentatively TRBD1 (5 bases). Germline V CDR1 and CDR2: KGHSH, LQKENI. V was clipped by 3 bases and J by 3 bases, with 11 bases between them. The CDR3 extends over 14 amino acids. The CDR3 is CASSPSTGDYGYTF. Written as DNA, the CDR3 is TGTGCCAGCTCACCGTCTACGGGGGACTATGGCTACACCTTC.

V and J are TRBV27 and TRBJ2-7; 10 positions match TRBD1. Unmatched junction bases numbered 8, after V lost 6 bases and J lost 3 bases. The germline V gene has CDR1 MNHEY and CDR2 SMNVEV (reference sequence). The CDR3 consists of 15 residues. The CDR3 nucleotides are TGTGCCAGCAGGAATTCCCGGGACAGGGGCTACGAGCAGTACTTC. It specifies CASRNSRDRGYEQYF.

This rearrangement joins TRBV5-4 to TRBJ2-3; D is undetermined. Germline CDR1 SGHNT, CDR2 YYREEE (reference sequence). This CDR3 region has 16 residues. Trimming took 4 bases from V and 2 from J, leaving 17 bases between them. The chain's CDR3 is CASSAPGDKFTDTQYF. DNA of the CDR3: TGTGCCAGCAGCGCCCCCGGCGACAAGTTCACAGATACGCAGTATTTT.

The chain has TRBV28 and TRBJ1-2; weak D call: TRBD1 (5 bases). The germline V gene has CDR1 MDHEN and CDR2 SYDVKM. The CDR3 length is 15 residues. V lost 3 bases, J lost 1 base, and 12 bases lay in between. CDR3 sequence reads: CASSFGGDGNYGYTF. The DNA for the CDR3 is TGTGCCAGCAGTTTTGGGGGGGACGGTAACTATGGCTACACCTTC.

This clone came up once. The rearrangement links TRBV30 to TRBJ1-5; 7 nucleotides agree with TRBD1. CDR3 length equals 14 residues. The germline V gene encodes CDR1 GTSNPN and CDR2 SVGIG (reference sequence). V dropped 3 bases and J dropped 7; count of bases not matched to a gene: 9. The CDR3 loop is CAWRDRSGHQPQHF. The CDR3 DNA follows: TGTGCCTGGAGGGACAGGTCGGGGCACCAGCCCCAGCATTTT.

This clone appeared once. The V and J genes are TRBV11-2 and TRBJ2-7, with D perhaps matching TRBD2 (5 bases). The CDR3 totals 16 residues. The V end lost 5 bases, the J end lost 0 bases, and 17 bases lay between the germline ends. Germline CDR1 SGHAT, CDR2 FQNNGV. DNA of the CDR3: TGTGCCAGCAGCCCGAGCGGATCTAGTGTCTCCTACGAGCAGTACTTC. Residues: CASSPSGSSVSYEQYF.

The V call is TRBV30, the J call TRBJ1-1; D is unclear. This CDR3 has 16 amino acids. Germline CDR1 GTSNPN, CDR2 SVGIG (reference sequence). Trimming took 0 bases from V and 3 from J, leaving 17 bases between them. CDR3 in DNA: TGTGCCTGGAGTGTAACTCTACAGACTAACGACACTGAAGCTTTCTTT. Translation: CAWSVTLQTNDTEAFF.

This chain connects TRBV10-1 to TRBJ2-3; TRBD2 aligns across 8 bases. Trimming removed 2 bases from V and 3 bases from J; junction bases left unmatched: 1. The CDR3 covers 14 residues. From germline, CDR1 is WNHNN and CDR2 SYGVQD (reference sequence). The DNA for the CDR3 is TGCGCCAGCAGTGAGGGACTAGCAACAGATACGCAGTATTTT. Its translation is CASSEGLATDTQYF.

With regard to this clone: A junction boundary mismatches the germline segment, possibly from a read error. J is TRBJ1-5 and V is TRBV11-2; D is unresolved. In germline, CDR1 is SGHAT, CDR2 FQNNGV. The CDR3 runs to 16 residues. This CDR3 reads CASSLDYGRSSQPQHF. The CDR3 DNA reads as TGTGCCAGCAGCTTAGATTACGGCCGGAGCAGTCAGCCCCAGCATTTT.

The rearrangement joins TRBV28 to TRBJ2-5, with 8 bases aligning to TRBD1. The CDR3 sequence is 13 residues long. The ends lost 8 bases at V and 1 base at J; junction bases unmatched: 3. CDR1 MDHEN and CDR2 SYDVKM come from the germline V gene. Here the CDR3 reads CASGQGAQETQYF. The CDR3 DNA reads TGTGCCAGCGGGCAGGGGGCCCAAGAGACCCAGTACTTC.

This clone was picked up one time. The chain combines TRBV7-2 with TRBJ2-7; D is possibly TRBD2 (7 bases). Deletions cut 3 bases from V and 1 base from J, with 13 bases between. The CDR3 loop spans 15 amino acids. CDR1 and CDR2 from the germline V gene are SGHTA and FQGNSA. In nucleotides, the CDR3 is TGTGCCAGCAGCTTCTGGGGGGGGGCTTCCTACGAGCAGTACTTC. Amino acid sequence: CASSFWGGASYEQYF.

The rearrangement joins TRBV2 to TRBJ2-1; maybe TRBD1 (5 bases). Germline CDR1 SNHLY, CDR2 FYNNEI. The CDR3 loop spans 14 amino acids. V gave up 6 bases and J gave up 9 bases, with 18 bases separating them. CDR3 sequence reads: CASSPARGVSEQFF. CDR3 nucleotides: TGTGCCAGCAGCCCCGCAAGGGGTGTAAGTGAGCAGTTCTTC.

The chain's CDR3 is CASSQDKMGQGNQPQHF. DNA for the CDR3: TGCGCCAGCAGCCAAGATAAGATGGGACAGGGCAATCAGCCCCAGCATTTT. This chain connects TRBV4-3 to TRBJ1-5; 8 nucleotides agree with TRBD1. This CDR3 spans 17 amino acids. CDR1 LGHNA and CDR2 YSLEER come from the germline V gene. Losses at the gene ends were 0 bases for V and 2 bases for J; bases not matched to a gene: 6.

This clone was seen just once. V gene TRBV5-4 combines with J gene TRBJ2-3; 8 nucleotides align to TRBD1. Unmatched junction bases numbered 9, after V lost 4 bases and J lost 2 bases. Germline CDR1 is SGHNT and CDR2 is YYREEE (reference sequence). The CDR3 covers 16 residues. CDR3: CASSPRDRRDTDTQYF. The CDR3 region has the DNA TGTGCCAGCAGCCCAAGGGACAGGAGAGACACAGATACGCAGTATTTT. The variable domain in full, with the rest retrieved from reference TRBV5-4 and TRBJ2-3, is ETGVTQSPTHLIKTRGQQVTLRCSSQSGHNTVSWYQQALGQGPQFIFQYYREEENGRGNFPPRFSGLQFPNYSSELNVNALELDDSALYLCASSPRDRRDTDTQYFGPGTRLTVL.

The rearrangement links TRBV5-4 to TRBJ2-2; 14 positions match TRBD2. The J segment lost 4 bases and the V segment lost 4 bases, leaving 3 bases of the junction unmatched. The CDR3 covers 16 residues. Germline CDR1 SGHNT, CDR2 YYREEE (reference sequence). The CDR3 loop reads CASSAGTSGSTGELFF. The CDR3 DNA reads TGTGCCAGCAGCGCCGGGACTAGCGGGAGCACCGGGGAGCTGTTTTTT.

The V and J genes are TRBV19 and TRBJ2-7; 7 bases map to TRBD1. This CDR3 has 16 amino acids. CDR1 LNHDA and CDR2 SQIVND come from the germline V gene (reference sequence). J lost 1 base, V lost 4 bases, and 10 bases had no gene match. CDR3 nucleotide sequence: TGTGCCAGTAGTACGGGCACAGGGGTCGTATCCTACGAGCAGTACTTC. Translated, it gives CASSTGTGVVSYEQYF.

V is TRBV29-1 and J is TRBJ2-7, with 7 bases that match TRBD2. The V segment lost 5 bases and the J segment 1 base; nucleotides outside the gene matches: 8. Germline CDR1 is SQVTM and CDR2 is ANQGSEA. The CDR3 extends over 14 amino acids. The CDR3 protein is CSVPMGGNSYEQYF. The CDR3 nucleotides read TGCAGCGTTCCCATGGGGGGGAATTCCTACGAGCAGTACTTC.

The V and J genes are TRBV29-1 and TRBJ1-5, with 7 bases lining up with TRBD1. Germline lookup yields CDR1 SQVTM and CDR2 ANQGSEA. The CDR3 has 18 amino acids. V dropped 3 bases and J dropped 0; count of bases not matched to a gene: 14. The CDR3 is CSVEPPGQGDSSNQPQHF. The DNA of the CDR3 is TGCAGCGTTGAGCCCCCGGGGCAGGGGGACAGTAGCAATCAGCCCCAGCATTTT.

A few counts support this clone. The J gene is TRBJ1-5, the V gene TRBV10-3; 11 nucleotides line up with TRBD1. V was pared by 10 bases and J by 5 bases, with 4 bases of the junction left unmatched. The CDR3 is 13 amino acids. The germline CDR1 and CDR2 sequences are ENHRY and SYGVKD. The CDR3 region has the DNA TGTGCCACCGGGGACAGGGGGGATCAGCCCCAGCATTTT. Its translation is CATGDRGDQPQHF.

V is TRBV5-4 and J is TRBJ2-1, with 9 bases aligning to TRBD2. J gave up 9 bases and V 0 bases, and 10 bases lay outside the gene matches. This CDR3 contains 16 residues. Germline V gene sequence: CDR1 SGHNT, CDR2 YYREEE (reference sequence). Here the CDR3 reads CASSLDQRGARGEQFF. The CDR3, as DNA: TGTGCCAGCAGCTTGGATCAGCGGGGGGCCCGGGGTGAGCAGTTCTTC. The complete variable domain, with remaining parts taken from reference TRBV5-4 and TRBJ2-1, reads ETGVTQSPTHLIKTRGQQVTLRCSSQSGHNTVSWYQQALGQGPQFIFQYYREEENGRGNFPPRFSGLQFPNYSSELNVNALELDDSALYLCASSLDQRGARGEQFFGPGTRLTVL.

In this sample, this clone turned up a few times. V and J are TRBV7-9 and TRBJ1-1; 7 nucleotides agree with TRBD1. CDR1 and CDR2 from the germline V gene are SEHNR and FQNEAQ (reference sequence). V lost 5 bases, J lost 6 bases, and 6 bases stayed unmatched. CDR3 length equals 13 residues. The CDR3 DNA follows: TGTGCCAGCAGCCAGACGCAGGGGGCTGAAGCTTTCTTT. It specifies CASSQTQGAEAFF.